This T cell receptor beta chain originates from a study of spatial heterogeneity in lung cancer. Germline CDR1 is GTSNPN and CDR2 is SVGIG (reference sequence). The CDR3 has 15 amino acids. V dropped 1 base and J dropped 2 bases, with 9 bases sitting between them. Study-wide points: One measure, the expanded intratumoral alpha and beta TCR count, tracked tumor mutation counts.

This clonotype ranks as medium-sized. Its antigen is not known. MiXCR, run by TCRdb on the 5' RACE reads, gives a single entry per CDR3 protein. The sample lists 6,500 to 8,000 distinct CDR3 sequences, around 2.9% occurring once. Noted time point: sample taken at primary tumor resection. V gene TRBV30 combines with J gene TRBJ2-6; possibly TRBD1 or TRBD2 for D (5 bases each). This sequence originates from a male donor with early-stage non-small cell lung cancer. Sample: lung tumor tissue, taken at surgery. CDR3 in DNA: TGTGCCTGGAGTGAAGGGACGGCTGGGGCCAACGTCCTGACTTTC. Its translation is CAWSEGTAGANVLTF.